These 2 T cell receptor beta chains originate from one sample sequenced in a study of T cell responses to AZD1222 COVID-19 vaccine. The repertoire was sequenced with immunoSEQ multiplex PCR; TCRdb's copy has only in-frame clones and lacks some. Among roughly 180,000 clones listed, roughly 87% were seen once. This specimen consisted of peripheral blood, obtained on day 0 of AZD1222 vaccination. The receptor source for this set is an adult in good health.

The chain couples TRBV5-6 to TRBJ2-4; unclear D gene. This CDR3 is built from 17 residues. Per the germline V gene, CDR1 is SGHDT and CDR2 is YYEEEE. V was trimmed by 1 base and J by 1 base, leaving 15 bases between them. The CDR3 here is CASSLIQAVRAKNIQYF. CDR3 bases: TGTGCCAGCAGCTTGATCCAAGCCGTACGCGCCAAAAACATTCAGTACTTC. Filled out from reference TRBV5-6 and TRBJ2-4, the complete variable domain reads DAGVTQSPTHLIKTRGQQVTLRCSPKSGHDTVSWYQQALGQGPQFIFQYYEEEERQRGNFPDRFSGHQFPNYSSELNVNALLLGDSALYLCASSLIQAVRAKNIQYFGAGTRLSVL.

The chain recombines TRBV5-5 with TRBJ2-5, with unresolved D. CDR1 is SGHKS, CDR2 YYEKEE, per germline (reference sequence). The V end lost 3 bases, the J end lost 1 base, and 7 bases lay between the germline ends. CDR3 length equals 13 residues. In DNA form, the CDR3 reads TGTGCCAGCAGCTCGAAACCCCAAGAGACCCAGTACTTC. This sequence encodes CASSSKPQETQYF. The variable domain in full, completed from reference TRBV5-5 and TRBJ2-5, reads DAGVTQSPTHLIKTRGQQVTLRCSPISGHKSVSWYQQVLGQGPQFIFQYYEKEERGRGNFPDRFSARQFPNYSSELNVNALLLGDSALYLCASSSKPQETQYFGPGTRLLVL.